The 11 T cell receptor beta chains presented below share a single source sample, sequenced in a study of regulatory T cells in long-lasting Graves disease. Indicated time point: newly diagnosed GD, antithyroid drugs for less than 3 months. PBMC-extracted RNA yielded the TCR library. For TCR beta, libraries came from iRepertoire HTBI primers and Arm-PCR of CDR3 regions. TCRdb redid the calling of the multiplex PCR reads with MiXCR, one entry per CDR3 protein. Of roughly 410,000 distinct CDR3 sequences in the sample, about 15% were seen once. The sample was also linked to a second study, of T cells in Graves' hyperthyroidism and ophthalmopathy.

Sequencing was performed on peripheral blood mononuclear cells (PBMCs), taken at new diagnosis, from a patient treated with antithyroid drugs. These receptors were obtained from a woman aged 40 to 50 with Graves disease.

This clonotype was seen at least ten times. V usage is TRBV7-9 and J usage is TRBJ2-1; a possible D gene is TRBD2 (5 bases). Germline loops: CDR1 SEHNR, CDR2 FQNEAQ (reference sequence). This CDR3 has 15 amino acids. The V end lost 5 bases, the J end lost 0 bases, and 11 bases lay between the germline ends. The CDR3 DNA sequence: TGTGCCAGCAGCCGGCGGGCGTACTCCTACAATGAGCAGTTCTTC. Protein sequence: CASSRRAYSYNEQFF.

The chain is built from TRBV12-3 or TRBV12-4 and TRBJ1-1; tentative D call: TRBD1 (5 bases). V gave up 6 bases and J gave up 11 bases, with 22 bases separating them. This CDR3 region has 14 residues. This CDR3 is CASSLGGVRLKAFF. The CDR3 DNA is TGTGCCAGCAGCTTGGGGGGAGTAAGACTGAAGGCTTTCTTT.

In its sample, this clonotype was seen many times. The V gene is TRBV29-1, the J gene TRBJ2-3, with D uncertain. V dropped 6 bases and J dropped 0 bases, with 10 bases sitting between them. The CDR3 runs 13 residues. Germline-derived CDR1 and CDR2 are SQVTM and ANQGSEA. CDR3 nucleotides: TGCAGCGTAGCCGAGGAGAGCACAGATACGCAGTATTTT. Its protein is CSVAEESTDTQYF.

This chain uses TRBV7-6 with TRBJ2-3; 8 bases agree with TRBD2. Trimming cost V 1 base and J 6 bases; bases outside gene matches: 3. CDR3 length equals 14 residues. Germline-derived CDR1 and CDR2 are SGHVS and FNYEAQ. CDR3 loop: CASSLVPGGDTQYF. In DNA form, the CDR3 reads TGTGCCAGCAGCTTAGTTCCGGGAGGGGATACGCAGTATTTT.

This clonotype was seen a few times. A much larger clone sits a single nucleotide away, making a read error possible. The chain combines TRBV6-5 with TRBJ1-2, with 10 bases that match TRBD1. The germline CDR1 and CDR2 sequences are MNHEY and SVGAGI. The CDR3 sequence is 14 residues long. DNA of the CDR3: TGTGCCAGCAGTTTACCGGGACAGGGGCGAGGCTGCACCTTC. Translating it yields CASSLPGQGRGCTF.

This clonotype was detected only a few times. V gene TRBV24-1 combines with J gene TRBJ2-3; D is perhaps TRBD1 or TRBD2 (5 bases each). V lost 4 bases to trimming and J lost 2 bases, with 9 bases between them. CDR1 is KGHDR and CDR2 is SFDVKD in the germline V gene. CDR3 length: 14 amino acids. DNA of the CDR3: TGTGCCACCAGTGAGACCGGGGCCACAGATACGCAGTATTTT. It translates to CATSETGATDTQYF.

The CDR3 DNA sequence: TGCAGTCCCATAGCGGGAACTTATGATACGCAGTATTTT. Translated, it gives CSPIAGTYDTQYF. This rearrangement joins TRBV20-1 to TRBJ2-3; the match to TRBD2 covers 8 bases. Germline CDR1 reads DFQATT; CDR2 reads SNEGSKA (reference sequence). The CDR3 extends over 13 amino acids. The V and J ends lost 8 bases and 6 bases, in that order; junction bases with no gene match: 10.

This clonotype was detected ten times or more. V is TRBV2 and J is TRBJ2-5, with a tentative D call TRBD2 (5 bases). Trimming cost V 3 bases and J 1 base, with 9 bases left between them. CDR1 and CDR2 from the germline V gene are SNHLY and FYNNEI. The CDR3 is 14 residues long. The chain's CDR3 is CASSEQSGQETQYF. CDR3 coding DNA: TGTGCCAGCAGTGAGCAGAGCGGCCAAGAGACCCAGTACTTC.

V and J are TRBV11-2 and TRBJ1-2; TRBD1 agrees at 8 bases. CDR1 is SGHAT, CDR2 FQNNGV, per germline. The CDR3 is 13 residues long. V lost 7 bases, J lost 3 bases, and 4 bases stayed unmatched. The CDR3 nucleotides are TGTGCCAGCACCGTGACAGGGGACTATGGCTACACCTTC. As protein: CASTVTGDYGYTF. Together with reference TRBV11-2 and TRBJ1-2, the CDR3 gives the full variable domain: EAGVAQSPRYKIIEKRQSVAFWCNPISGHATLYWYQQILGQGPKLLIQFQNNGVVDDSQLPKDRFSAERLKGVDSTLKIQPAKLEDSAVYLCASTVTGDYGYTFGSGTRLTVV.

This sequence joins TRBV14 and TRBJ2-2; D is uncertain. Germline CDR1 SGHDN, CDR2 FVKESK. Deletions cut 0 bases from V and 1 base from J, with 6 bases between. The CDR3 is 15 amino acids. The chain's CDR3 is CASSQDWRNTGELFF. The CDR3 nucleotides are TGTGCCAGCAGCCAAGATTGGAGGAACACCGGGGAGCTGTTTTTT.

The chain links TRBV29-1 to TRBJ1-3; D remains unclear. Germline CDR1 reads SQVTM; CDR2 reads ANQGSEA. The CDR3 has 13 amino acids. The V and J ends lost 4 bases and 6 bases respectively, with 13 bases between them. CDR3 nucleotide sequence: TGCAGCGTTGTCCTCCGTAGGGAAAACACCATATATTTT. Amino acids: CSVVLRRENTIYF. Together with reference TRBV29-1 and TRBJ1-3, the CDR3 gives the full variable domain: SAVISQKPSRDICQRGTSLTIQCQVDSQVTMMFWYRQQPGQSLTLIATANQGSEATYESGFVIDKFPISRPNLTFSTLTVSNMSPEDSSIYLCSVVLRRENTIYFGEGSWLTVV.